This TCR beta chain was retrieved from a study of T cell repertoires in cytomegalovirus infection. As for the study in general: An indication of both CMV infection and matching HLA type came from public TCR beta signatures.

Via MiXCR, TCRdb re-called the reads, giving one row per CDR3 protein. The sample carries fewer than 70,000 distinct CDR3 sequences, less than 30% recorded once. The germline V gene has CDR1 SGHTA and CDR2 FQGNSA. The V and J ends lost 0 bases and 6 bases respectively, with 15 bases between them. The CDR3 extends over 15 amino acids. The table lists this clonotype with many counts. The antigen remains unidentified. The J gene is TRBJ2-7, the V gene TRBV7-2, with a possible D match to TRBD2 (7 bases). Source: CD8+ T cells from cultured PBMCs, taken from culture after CMV antigen stimulation. This sequence originates from a human donor in good health (CMV status not recorded). Some clones in this sample may be carry-over from other donors' samples. The CDR3 protein is CASSLAPWGGGEQYF. CDR3 DNA sequence: TGTGCCAGCAGCTTAGCGCCATGGGGGGGCGGCGAGCAGTACTTC.